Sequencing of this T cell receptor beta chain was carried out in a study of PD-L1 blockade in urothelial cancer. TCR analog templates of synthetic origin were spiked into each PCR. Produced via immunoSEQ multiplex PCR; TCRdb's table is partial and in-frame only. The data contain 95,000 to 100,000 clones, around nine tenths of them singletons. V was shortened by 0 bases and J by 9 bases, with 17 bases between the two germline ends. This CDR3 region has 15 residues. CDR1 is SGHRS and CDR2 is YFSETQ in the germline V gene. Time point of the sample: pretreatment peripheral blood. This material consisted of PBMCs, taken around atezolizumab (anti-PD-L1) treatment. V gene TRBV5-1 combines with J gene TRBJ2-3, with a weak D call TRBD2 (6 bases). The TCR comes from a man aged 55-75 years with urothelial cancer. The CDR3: CASSLGEVSGGTQYF. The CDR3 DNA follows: TGCGCCAGCAGCTTGGGGGAGGTGAGCGGAGGGACGCAGTATTTT.